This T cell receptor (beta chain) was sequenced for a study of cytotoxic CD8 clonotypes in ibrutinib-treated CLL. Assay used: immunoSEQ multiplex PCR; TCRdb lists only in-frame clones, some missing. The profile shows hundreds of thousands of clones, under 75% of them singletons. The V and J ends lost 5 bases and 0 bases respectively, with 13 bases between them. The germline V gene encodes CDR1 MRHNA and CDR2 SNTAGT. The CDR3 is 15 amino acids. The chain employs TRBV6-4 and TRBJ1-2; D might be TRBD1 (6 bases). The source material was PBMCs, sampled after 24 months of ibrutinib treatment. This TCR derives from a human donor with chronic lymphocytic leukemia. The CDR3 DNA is TGTGCCAGCAGTCTACAACAGGGCGCTAACTATGGCTACACCTTC. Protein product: CASSLQQGANYGYTF.